This TCR beta chain is from a study of T cell changes during pregnancy in multiple sclerosis. Libraries were prepared by immunoSEQ multiplex PCR; TCRdb keeps only in-frame clonotypes and omits some of them. The data show 50,000 to 60,000 clones, about 90% seen once. Material: CD4+ T cells from peripheral blood mononuclear cells, obtained after pregnancy. This receptor was identified in a female donor in good health, enrolled as a control in a pregnancy study.

CDR3 nucleotides: TGTGCCAGCATCATTGGCCCAACAAACACTGAAGCTTTCTTT. Its protein product is CASIIGPTNTEAFF. The chain has TRBV11-2 and TRBJ1-1; no clear D. The CDR3 length is 14 residues. The germline gives CDR1 SGHAT, CDR2 FQNNGV. Trimming left V 7 bases short and J 2 bases short, with 14 bases between. Supplemented by reference TRBV11-2 and TRBJ1-1, the full variable domain reads EAGVAQSPRYKIIEKRQSVAFWCNPISGHATLYWYQQILGQGPKLLIQFQNNGVVDDSQLPKDRFSAERLKGVDSTLKIQPAKLEDSAVYLCASIIGPTNTEAFFGQGTRLTVV.